The TCR beta chain described here comes from a study of shared clonotypes between healthy human individuals. Between the trimmed V and J ends, which lost 4 bases and 1 base, there was a span of 8 bases. Germline lookup yields CDR1 SGHNT and CDR2 YENEEA. CDR3 length: 13 residues. A note on this clone: The target antigen is unknown. Distinct nucleotide sequences in the sample also encode this CDR3.

General observations from the study: Despite large depth, sorted-subset datasets appeared incompletely sequenced. Naive subsets generally had larger estimated richness than memory subsets.

Authors' analysis steps: Junction-only sequences without quality scores came from ImmunoSEQ, so filtering differed. Clones were read by immunoSEQ multiplex PCR, and TCRdb kept only the in-frame ones, dropping some. V, J and clone size derive from that table, while D and trimming were established from the DNA sequence. In the table there are 1.6 million or so clones, roughly 96% of which are singletons. CD45RA+ naive and CD45RA-negative memory subsets were separated from CD4+ cells. The TCR originated in a man aged 25 to 40 in good health. Sequences were obtained from naive CD4+ T cells sorted from blood. Specified subset: CD45RA+ positively selected. V usage is TRBV11-3 and J usage is TRBJ2-7, with D maybe TRBD1 (6 bases). The CDR3 loop is CASSSGQSYEQYF. In DNA, the CDR3 is TGTGCCAGCAGCTCCGGACAGTCCTACGAGCAGTACTTC.